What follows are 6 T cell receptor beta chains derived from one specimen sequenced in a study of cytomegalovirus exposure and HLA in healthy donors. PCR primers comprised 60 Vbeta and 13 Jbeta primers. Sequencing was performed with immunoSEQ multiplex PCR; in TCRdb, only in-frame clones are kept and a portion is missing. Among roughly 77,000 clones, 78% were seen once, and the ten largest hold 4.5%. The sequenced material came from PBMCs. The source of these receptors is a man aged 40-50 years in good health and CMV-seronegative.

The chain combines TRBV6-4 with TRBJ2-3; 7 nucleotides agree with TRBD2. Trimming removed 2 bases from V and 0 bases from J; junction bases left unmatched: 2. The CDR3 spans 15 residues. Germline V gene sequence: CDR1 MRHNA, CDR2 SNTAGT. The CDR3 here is CASSDGSGSTDTQYF. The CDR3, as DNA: TGTGCCAGCAGTGACGGTAGCGGGAGCACAGATACGCAGTATTTT.

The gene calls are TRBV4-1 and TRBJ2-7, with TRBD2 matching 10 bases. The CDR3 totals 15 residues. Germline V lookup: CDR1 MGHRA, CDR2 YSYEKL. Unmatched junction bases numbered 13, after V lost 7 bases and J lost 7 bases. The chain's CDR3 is CASNSPSGRSGEQYF. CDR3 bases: TGCGCCAGCAACTCGCCTAGCGGGAGAAGTGGTGAGCAGTACTTC.

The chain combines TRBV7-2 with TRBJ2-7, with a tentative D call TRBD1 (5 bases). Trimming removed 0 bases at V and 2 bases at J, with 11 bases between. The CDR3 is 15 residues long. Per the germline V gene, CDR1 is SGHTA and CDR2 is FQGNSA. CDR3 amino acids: CASSLAAQGAYEQYF. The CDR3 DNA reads TGTGCCAGCAGCTTAGCGGCCCAGGGCGCCTACGAGCAGTACTTC.

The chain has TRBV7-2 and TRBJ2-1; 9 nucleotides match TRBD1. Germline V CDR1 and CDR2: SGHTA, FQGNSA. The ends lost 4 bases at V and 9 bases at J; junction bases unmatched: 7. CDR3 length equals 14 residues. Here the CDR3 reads CASSSQGALTEQFF. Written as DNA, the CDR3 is TGTGCCAGCAGCTCACAGGGGGCGCTGACTGAGCAGTTCTTC.

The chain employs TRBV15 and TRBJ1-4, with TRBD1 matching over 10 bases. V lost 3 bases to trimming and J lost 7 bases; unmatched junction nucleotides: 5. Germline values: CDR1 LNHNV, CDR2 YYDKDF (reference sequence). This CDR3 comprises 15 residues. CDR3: CATSRGQGSGEKLFF. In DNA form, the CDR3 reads TGTGCCACCAGCAGGGGACAGGGGTCGGGTGAAAAACTGTTTTTT.

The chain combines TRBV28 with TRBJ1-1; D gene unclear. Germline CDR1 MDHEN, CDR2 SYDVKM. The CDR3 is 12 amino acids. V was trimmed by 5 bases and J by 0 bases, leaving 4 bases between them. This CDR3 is CASSLMNTEAFF. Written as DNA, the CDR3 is TGTGCCAGCAGTCTAATGAACACTGAAGCTTTCTTT.